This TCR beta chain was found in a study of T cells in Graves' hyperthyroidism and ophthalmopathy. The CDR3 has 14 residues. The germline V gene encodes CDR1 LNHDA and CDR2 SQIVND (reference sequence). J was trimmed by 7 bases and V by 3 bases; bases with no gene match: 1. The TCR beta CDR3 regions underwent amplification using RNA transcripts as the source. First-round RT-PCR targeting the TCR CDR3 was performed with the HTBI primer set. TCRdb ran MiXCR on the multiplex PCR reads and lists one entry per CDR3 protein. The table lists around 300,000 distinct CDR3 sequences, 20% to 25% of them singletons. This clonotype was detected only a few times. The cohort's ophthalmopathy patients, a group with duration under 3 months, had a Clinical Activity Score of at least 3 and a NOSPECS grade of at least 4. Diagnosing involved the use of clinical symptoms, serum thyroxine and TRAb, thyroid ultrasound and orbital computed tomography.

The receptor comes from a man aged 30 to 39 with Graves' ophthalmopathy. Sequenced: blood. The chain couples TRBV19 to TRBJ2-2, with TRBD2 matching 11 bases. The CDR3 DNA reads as TGTGCCAGTAGTATGACTAGCGGGATCGGGGAGCTGTTTTTT. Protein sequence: CASSMTSGIGELFF.